Listed below are T cell receptor beta chains from one sample, sequenced in a study of blood T cell repertoires in COVID-19. Libraries were prepared by immunoSEQ multiplex PCR; TCRdb keeps only in-frame clonotypes and omits some of them. The sample has 200,000 to 300,000 clones; 88% are singletons. What was sequenced was peripheral blood. Receptor source: a man aged 55 to 70 who had recovered from COVID-19. CDR3s include the opening cysteine and the closing phenylalanine or tryptophan. D genes are given only for firm matches. Size is stated for part of the rows, as once, few or many counts, or as a class when the clone is expanded.

V: TRBV2; D: TRBD1; J: TRBJ2-5; size: NA; DNA: TGTGCCAGCAGCCCCGAGACAGGGACACAAGAGACCCAGTACTTC; CDR3: CASSPETGTQETQYF
V: TRBV5-8; D: TRBD1; J: TRBJ2-5; size: once; DNA: TGTGCCAGCAGCTTAGGGACAGAAGAGACCCAGTACTTC; CDR3: CASSLGTEETQYF
V: TRBV2; D: NA; J: TRBJ1-1; size: NA; DNA: TGTGCCAGCAGTTATGGGGGGGGGCGAAAGACTGAAGCTTTCTTT; CDR3: CASSYGGGRKTEAFF
V: TRBV6-1; D: NA; J: TRBJ2-1; size: NA; DNA: TGTGCCAGCAGTGAAGACCACGGAGTTGAGCAGTTCTTC; CDR3: CASSEDHGVEQFF
V: TRBV12-3/TRBV12-4; D: NA; J: TRBJ1-2; size: NA; DNA: TGTGCCAGCAGTGCCAGGGTGGGTGGCTACACCTTC; CDR3: CASSARVGGYTF
V: TRBV7-9; D: TRBD1; J: TRBJ1-4; size: NA; DNA: TGTGCCAGCAGCCACCGACAGGGTCGGGATGAAAAACTGTTTTTT; CDR3: CASSHRQGRDEKLFF
V: TRBV6-6; D: NA; J: TRBJ2-2; size: NA; DNA: TGTGCCAGCAATCCGCGGAACACCGGGGAGCTGTTTTTT; CDR3: CASNPRNTGELFF
V: TRBV18; D: TRBD1; J: TRBJ2-1; size: NA; DNA: TGTGCCAGCTCATCCACGACAGGGGGCGTTGATGAGCAGTTCTTC; CDR3: CASSSTTGGVDEQFF
V: TRBV7-9; D: NA; J: TRBJ1-1; size: NA; DNA: TGTGCCAGCAGCCAGAGGGGGTCAGACACTGAAGCTTTCTTT; CDR3: CASSQRGSDTEAFF
V: TRBV27; D: TRBD2; J: TRBJ2-1; size: NA; DNA: TGTGCCAGCAGTTTTAGGAGCGGGGGGGCGGGGTACAATGAGCAGTTCTTC; CDR3: CASSFRSGGAGYNEQFF
V: TRBV5-1; D: NA; J: TRBJ1-3; size: NA; DNA: TGCGCCAGCAGCAGTACGGGACAATCGAGCTCTGGAAACACCATATATTTT; CDR3: CASSSTGQSSSGNTIYF
V: TRBV27; D: TRBD1; J: TRBJ1-2; size: NA; DNA: TGTGCCAGCAGCGGACAGGGGTATGGCTACACCTTC; CDR3: CASSGQGYGYTF